The TCR beta chain under discussion was sequenced for a study of blood T cell repertoires in COVID-19. Study overall: PBMCs, B-cell-depleted T cells, or T cells provided the cDNA or gDNA that made up the material.

One Seattle source followed patients from active infection through their disease course. Generated by immunoSEQ multiplex PCR, the TCRdb table keeps only in-frame clones and is missing some. This table has about 180,000 clones, under 90% appearing once. The ends were cut back, 3 bases at V and 1 base at J, with 21 bases in the middle. CDR3 length: 18 residues. The germline V gene encodes CDR1 SGHVS and CDR2 FQNEAQ. The chain is built from TRBV7-8 and TRBJ2-5; TRBD1 might be the D (6 bases). This receptor was obtained from a person in their 70s with COVID-19, enrolled during active disease. Material for sequencing was peripheral blood. The CDR3 loop is CASSLYHALHRVQETQYF. The CDR3 DNA reads as TGTGCCAGCAGCTTGTATCACGCCCTACACAGGGTCCAAGAGACCCAGTACTTC.